This T cell receptor beta chain is drawn from a study of identical twins. With V trimmed by 3 bases and J by 5 bases, 16 bases remained unmatched. CDR3 size: 19 residues. Per germline, CDR1 MNHEY and CDR2 SMNVEV (reference sequence). TCRdb fed the 5' RACE reads into MiXCR, producing one record per CDR3 protein. The sample records some 240,000 distinct CDR3 sequences, 10% to 13% being singletons. Overall study results and limits: It was cross-sectional statistical analysis, not following the same donors, that the conclusions relied on. The abundant beta clonotypes from cord blood had fewer insertions, and memory repertoires had none of this.

In this sample, this clonotype turned up a few times. What it recognizes is unknown. The chain is built from TRBV27 and TRBJ2-6, with 7 bases lining up with TRBD1. The specimen sequenced was memory T cells sorted from blood. The sequence derives from a man aged 50 to 60 in good health. CDR3 region: CASSLVVGDRRSRANVLTF. DNA of the CDR3: TGTGCCAGCAGTTTGGTCGTTGGGGACAGACGTTCGAGGGCCAACGTCCTGACTTTC.